The clone carrying this TCR beta chain was found a few times. Its cognate antigen is unknown. The sample is drawn from a study of response to subunit inactivated influenza vaccine. TCRdb analysed the RT-PCR reads with MiXCR anew, one entry per CDR3 protein. Among around 570,000 distinct CDR3 sequences, around 8% were seen once, and the ten largest hold 10% to 15%. This CDR3 region has 13 residues. V was trimmed by 8 bases and J by 3 bases, leaving 14 bases between them. Germline V lookup: CDR1 DFQATT, CDR2 SNEGSKA (reference sequence). Findings and caveats of the study: The authors put forward the suggestion that each seasonal influenza vaccination may bring in only a limited number of new T cells.

The sample here was PBMCs from blood, taken around 25 months after vaccination. The sequence was collected from a man aged 50 to 69 who received an inactivated influenza vaccine. The rearrangement joins TRBV20-1 to TRBJ2-4; D gene uncertain. The CDR3 sequence: CSPVNGYKNIQYF. CDR3 nucleotide sequence: TGCAGTCCTGTAAACGGTTACAAAAACATTCAGTACTTC.